A single sample gave rise to the 29 T cell receptor beta chains below, sequenced in a study of CD8 T cells in Susac syndrome. The RNA, about 0.45 to 1 ug, was put through reverse transcription using random hexamers. TCRdb re-called the immunoSEQ multiplex PCR reads with MiXCR, one entry per CDR3 protein. The table has about 180,000 distinct CDR3 sequences, approximately 94% seen once. The sequenced sample consisted of CD4+ T cells from PBMCs. The receptors were gathered from a human donor with Susac syndrome.

The rearrangement joins TRBV6-6 to TRBJ2-3; weak D call: TRBD1 (6 bases). This CDR3 comprises 16 residues. From germline, CDR1 is MNHNY and CDR2 SVGAGI (reference sequence). The V end was cut by 4 bases, the J end by 3 bases, with 17 bases between. CDR3 sequence (DNA): TGTGCCAGCAGTTCCCCCCGCGCACAGGGTACAGATACGCAGTATTTT. Its translation: CASSSPRAQGTDTQYF.

V usage is TRBV24-1 and J usage is TRBJ1-5; 7 nucleotides line up with TRBD1. The V segment lost 5 bases and the J segment 4 bases; nucleotides outside the gene matches: 4. Germline CDR1 is KGHDR and CDR2 is SFDVKD. This CDR3 has 14 residues. The CDR3 loop reads CATSGQGRNQPQHF. In DNA form, the CDR3 reads TGTGCCACCAGTGGACAGGGCAGGAATCAGCCCCAGCATTTT.

The chain is built from TRBV20-1 and TRBJ1-2; TRBD1 might be the D (5 bases). The CDR3 is 16 amino acids. V was clipped by 1 base and J by 5 bases, with 20 bases between them. Germline CDR1 is DFQATT and CDR2 is SNEGSKA (reference sequence). The CDR3 sequence: CSARGWGNSATYGYTF. The CDR3 DNA reads TGCAGTGCTAGAGGATGGGGGAACTCAGCGACTTATGGCTACACCTTC.

This rearrangement joins TRBV14 to TRBJ2-1; D is ambiguous. V was pared by 0 bases and J by 4 bases, with 4 bases between. This CDR3 comprises 13 residues. Germline V gives CDR1 SGHDN, CDR2 FVKESK. Here the CDR3 reads CASSQDPYNEQFF. The CDR3 DNA follows: TGTGCCAGCAGCCAAGATCCATACAATGAGCAGTTCTTC. Full variable domain (remainder filled in from reference TRBV14 and TRBJ2-1): EAGVTQFPSHSVIEKGQTVTLRCDPISGHDNLYWYRRVMGKEIKFLLHFVKESKQDESGMPNNRFLAERTGGTYSTLKVQPAELEDSGVYFCASSQDPYNEQFFGPGTRLTVL.

The rearrangement links TRBV7-9 to TRBJ1-2; D unclear. The V gene lost 2 bases and the J gene lost 4 bases, with 11 bases spanning the gap. There are 14 residues in the CDR3. Germline-derived CDR1 and CDR2 are SEHNR and FQNEAQ (reference sequence). The CDR3 is CASSLMGEAYGYTF. Here the CDR3 DNA reads TGTGCCAGCAGCTTAATGGGCGAGGCCTATGGCTACACCTTC.

The chain couples TRBV10-3 to TRBJ2-5; 14 nucleotides align to TRBD2. CDR1 ENHRY and CDR2 SYGVKD come from the germline V gene. The trim removed 4 bases at V and 2 bases at J, leaving 0 bases unmatched. There are 15 residues in the CDR3. CDR3 DNA: TGTGCCATCAGTGGGACTAGCGGGGGGCAAGAGACCCAGTACTTC. Translated: CAISGTSGGQETQYF.

This chain joins TRBV20-1 and TRBJ2-1, with TRBD1 matching 9 bases. The CDR3 covers 14 residues. Germline V lookup: CDR1 DFQATT, CDR2 SNEGSKA (reference sequence). With V trimmed by 6 bases and J by 5 bases, 8 bases remained unmatched. DNA of the CDR3: TGCAGTGCCGTGAAACAGGGGGCCGACAATGAGCAGTTCTTC. Its translation is CSAVKQGADNEQFF.

The CDR3 DNA is TGCGCCAGCCACGCCGGGACCCACACCGGGGAGCTGTTTTTT. Its translation is CASHAGTHTGELFF. The rearrangement uses TRBV5-1 and TRBJ2-2; D possibly uses TRBD1 or TRBD2 (5 bases each). The V gene lost 7 bases and the J gene lost 3 bases, with 13 bases spanning the gap. CDR1 and CDR2 from the germline V gene are SGHRS and YFSETQ. This CDR3 spans 14 amino acids.

This chain joins TRBV20-1 and TRBJ2-1; D may correspond to TRBD1 or TRBD2 (6 bases each). In germline, CDR1 is DFQATT, CDR2 SNEGSKA (reference sequence). Trimming left V 6 bases short and J 10 bases short, with 19 bases between. The CDR3 runs 13 residues. The CDR3 sequence is CSAPRGPIDEQFF. The DNA for the CDR3 is TGCAGTGCGCCACGGGGGCCGATCGACGAGCAGTTCTTC.

The chain employs TRBV5-1 and TRBJ2-2; D might be TRBD2 (6 bases). The CDR3 loop spans 15 amino acids. Germline CDR1 is SGHRS and CDR2 is YFSETQ. V lost 0 bases to trimming and J lost 3 bases, with 9 bases between them. Here the CDR3 reads CASSLDGSHTGELFF. CDR3 DNA sequence: TGCGCCAGCAGCTTGGACGGGAGTCACACCGGGGAGCTGTTTTTT.

The chain carries TRBV29-1 and TRBJ1-2; D remains ambiguous. The CDR3 is 13 amino acids. The germline V gene encodes CDR1 SQVTM and CDR2 ANQGSEA. The germline V and J ends were trimmed by 4 bases and 5 bases, with 14 bases remaining between them. Here the CDR3 reads CSVVWPSGYGYTF. The DNA of the CDR3 is TGCAGCGTTGTTTGGCCTTCGGGGTATGGCTACACCTTC.

The chain couples TRBV9 to TRBJ2-5; D call uncertain. V was shortened by 3 bases and J by 5 bases, with 8 bases between the two germline ends. The length of the CDR3 is 12 residues. Germline lookup yields CDR1 SGDLS and CDR2 YYNGEE. The CDR3 here is CASSAGRETQYF. CDR3 DNA sequence: TGTGCCAGCAGCGCCGGCCGGGAGACCCAGTACTTC. Together with reference TRBV9 and TRBJ2-5, the CDR3 gives the full variable domain: DSGVTQTPKHLITATGQRVTLRCSPRSGDLSVYWYQQSLDQGLQFLIQYYNGEERAKGNILERFSAQQFPDLHSELNLSSLELGDSALYFCASSAGRETQYFGPGTRLLVL.

V is TRBV5-4 and J is TRBJ2-7; maybe TRBD2 (6 bases). This CDR3 contains 15 residues. Germline V gene data show CDR1 as SGHNT and CDR2 as YYREEE (reference sequence). V gave up 4 bases and J gave up 1 base, with 15 bases separating them. The CDR3 is CASSPGGTVSYEQYF. The CDR3, as DNA: TGTGCCAGCAGCCCTGGGGGGACTGTGTCCTACGAGCAGTACTTC.

This sequence joins TRBV7-2 and TRBJ2-7; TRBD2 matches at 15 bases. The CDR3 covers 15 residues. The germline CDR1 and CDR2 sequences are SGHTA and FQGNSA. J gave up 6 bases and V 5 bases, and 5 bases lay outside the gene matches. The chain's CDR3 is CASSGLAGGLGEQYF. In DNA form, the CDR3 reads TGTGCCAGCAGCGGACTAGCGGGAGGGCTAGGCGAGCAGTACTTC.

The CDR3 sequence is CSAPHYGGLDRGTAATEAFF. The CDR3, as DNA: TGCAGTGCTCCCCATTACGGAGGGCTTGACAGGGGCACAGCGGCCACTGAAGCTTTCTTT. This rearrangement joins TRBV20-1 to TRBJ1-1; TRBD1 matches 8 bases. Germline CDR1 DFQATT, CDR2 SNEGSKA (reference sequence). The ends lost 5 bases at V and 4 bases at J; junction bases unmatched: 27. The CDR3 runs 20 residues.

The gene calls are TRBV2 and TRBJ2-7; D remains unclear. CDR3 size: 13 residues. V gave up 5 bases and J gave up 8 bases, with 16 bases separating them. The germline V gene has CDR1 SNHLY and CDR2 FYNNEI. The CDR3 bases are TGTGCCAGCAGTTGGTTCACCGCCGACCAGCAGTACTTC. Protein: CASSWFTADQQYF.

The genes are TRBV2 and TRBJ2-7; D unresolved. V lost 4 bases and J lost 5, with 15 bases in between. CDR1 is SNHLY, CDR2 FYNNEI, per germline. The CDR3 length is 14 residues. The CDR3 bases are TGTGCCAGCAGTGTCGGATGGGCCGATGACGAGCAGTACGTC. Amino acid sequence: CASSVGWADDEQYV.

V gene TRBV18 combines with J gene TRBJ2-3; 7 nucleotides line up with TRBD1. With V trimmed by 3 bases and J by 3 bases, 6 bases remained unmatched. The CDR3 is made up of 15 amino acids. Germline V lookup: CDR1 KGHSH, CDR2 LQKENI. CDR3 DNA: TGTGCCAGCTCACCCATGACAGGGAAAACAGATACGCAGTATTTT. Translating gives CASSPMTGKTDTQYF.

CDR3 nucleotides: TGTGCCAGCAGCTCCTGGTCTACTGGGGCCAACGTCCTGACTTTC. It specifies CASSSWSTGANVLTF. This chain joins TRBV7-3 and TRBJ2-6; no clear D gene. Deletions cut 4 bases from V and 2 bases from J, with 9 bases between. Germline V lookup: CDR1 SGHTA, CDR2 FQGTGA. CDR3 length: 15 amino acids.

This chain joins TRBV5-4 and TRBJ2-3; 9 bases are a match to TRBD2. CDR3 length: 16 residues. J was trimmed by 6 bases and V by 4 bases; bases with no gene match: 12. Germline CDR1 is SGHNT and CDR2 is YYREEE (reference sequence). The DNA of the CDR3 is TGTGCCAGCAGCCTACTCCCCCTAGCGGGGAGGGATACGCAGTATTTT. Amino acids: CASSLLPLAGRDTQYF. Filled out from reference TRBV5-4 and TRBJ2-3, the complete variable domain reads ETGVTQSPTHLIKTRGQQVTLRCSSQSGHNTVSWYQQALGQGPQFIFQYYREEENGRGNFPPRFSGLQFPNYSSELNVNALELDDSALYLCASSLLPLAGRDTQYFGPGTRLTVL.

This chain links TRBV3-1 with TRBJ1-5; D is perhaps TRBD1 (5 bases). Germline V CDR1 and CDR2: LGHDT, YNNKEL (reference sequence). This CDR3 is built from 15 residues. V was cut by 4 bases and J by 0 bases, with 10 bases left in between. Here the CDR3 DNA reads TGTGCCAGCAGCCGAGGGGTTTATAGCAATCAGCCCCAGCATTTT. As protein: CASSRGVYSNQPQHF.

The rearrangement uses TRBV4-2 and TRBJ1-2; TRBD1 agrees at 9 bases. V lost 3 bases, J lost 2 bases, and 7 bases stayed unmatched. The germline CDR1 and CDR2 sequences are LGHNA and YNFKEQ. The length of the CDR3 is 16 residues. CDR3 loop: CASSHQRGQGNYGYTF. DNA for the CDR3: TGTGCCAGCAGCCACCAACGGGGACAGGGCAACTATGGCTACACCTTC.

A single count supports this clonotype. CDR3 residues: CASSPSSGVGQPQHF. The DNA of the CDR3 is TGTGCCAGCTCACCTTCCTCAGGGGTGGGACAGCCCCAGCATTTT. The rearrangement links TRBV18 to TRBJ1-5; perhaps TRBD1 as D (6 bases). CDR3 length equals 15 residues. Trimming cost V 3 bases and J 7 bases, with 16 bases left between them. CDR1 and CDR2 (germline): KGHSH, LQKENI.

This chain uses TRBV12-3 or TRBV12-4 with TRBJ1-2; tentatively, D is TRBD1 (5 bases). CDR3 length: 15 residues. The V and J ends lost 6 bases and 4 bases respectively, with 18 bases between them. This CDR3 reads CASSPLTVSIYGYTF. CDR3 in DNA: TGTGCCAGCAGCCCCCTGACAGTGTCAATCTATGGCTACACCTTC.

The chain uses TRBV27 and TRBJ2-6; D call uncertain. Trimming shortened V by 5 bases and J by 0 bases, and 5 bases separated the two germline ends. The germline V gene encodes CDR1 MNHEY and CDR2 SMNVEV (reference sequence). The CDR3 is made up of 14 amino acids. The CDR3 region has the DNA TGTGCCAGCAGTCCTCTCTCTGGGGCCAACGTCCTGACTTTC. Amino acids: CASSPLSGANVLTF.

This chain uses TRBV30 with TRBJ1-2; 8 bases agree with TRBD1. The germline CDR1 and CDR2 sequences are GTSNPN and SVGIG (reference sequence). V shed 2 bases, J shed 0 bases, and the junction held 14 bases outside the gene matches. This CDR3 is built from 18 residues. In DNA, the CDR3 is TGTGCCTGGAGTCGATGGGGGACAGGCGTTATAGCTAACTATGGCTACACCTTC. This encodes CAWSRWGTGVIANYGYTF.

The chain couples TRBV5-4 to TRBJ1-2; D call uncertain. V shed 3 bases and J shed 8 bases, with 11 bases lying between them. CDR1 is SGHNT, CDR2 YYREEE, per germline (reference sequence). The CDR3 length is 12 residues. CDR3: CASSSPGGGYTF. For the CDR3, the DNA is TGTGCCAGCAGCTCCCCGGGAGGGGGCTACACCTTC.

The chain links TRBV12-3 or TRBV12-4 to TRBJ2-1; TRBD1 is a possible D gene (5 bases). This CDR3 region has 14 residues. Deletions cut 3 bases from V and 9 bases from J, with 15 bases between. The CDR3 reads CASSLFPRASEQFF. The CDR3 DNA reads TGTGCCAGCAGTTTGTTTCCCAGGGCTAGTGAGCAGTTCTTC.

The chain uses TRBV20-1 and TRBJ2-7; 11 nucleotides line up with TRBD2. Germline V lookup: CDR1 DFQATT, CDR2 SNEGSKA (reference sequence). V was clipped by 6 bases and J by 2 bases; unmatched bases: 0. The CDR3 spans 12 residues. The CDR3 region is CSATSGTYEQYF. The CDR3 DNA follows: TGCAGTGCGACTAGCGGGACCTACGAGCAGTACTTC.